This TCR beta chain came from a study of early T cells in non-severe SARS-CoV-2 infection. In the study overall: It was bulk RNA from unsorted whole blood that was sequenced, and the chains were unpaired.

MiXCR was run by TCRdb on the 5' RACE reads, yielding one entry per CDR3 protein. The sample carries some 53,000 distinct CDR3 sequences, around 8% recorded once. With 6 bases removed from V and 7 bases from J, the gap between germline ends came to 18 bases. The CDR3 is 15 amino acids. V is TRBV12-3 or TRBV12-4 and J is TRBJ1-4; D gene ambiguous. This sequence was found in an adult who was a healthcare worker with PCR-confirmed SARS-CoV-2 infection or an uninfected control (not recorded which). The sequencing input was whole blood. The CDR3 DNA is TGTGCCAGCAGCCCCCGGGCCCGGACCCCTGAAAAACTGTTTTTT. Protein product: CASSPRARTPEKLFF.